A single T cell receptor (beta chain) is shown here with its context. These data are taken from a study of blood T cell repertoires in COVID-19. Across the study: T cells, B-cell-depleted T cells, or PBMCs provided the cDNA or gDNA that served as material.

In the source study's methods: Amplification of reference gene primers provided the estimated nucleated cell counts. Produced via immunoSEQ multiplex PCR; TCRdb's table is partial and in-frame only. The V and J calls and the clone size are those of that table, but D and trimming were determined from the DNA. The table lists about 76,000 clones, approximately 84% of them singletons. Germline assignment: CDR1 MDHEN and CDR2 SYDVKM. This CDR3 is 14 amino acids long. Trimming removed 1 base at V and 4 bases at J, with 10 bases between. This TCR was recovered from a man aged 55 to 70 with COVID-19, enrolled during active disease. Specimen: peripheral blood. The chain uses TRBV28 and TRBJ1-2; no firm D call. This CDR3 reads CASSLSAGSYGYTF. As DNA, the CDR3 is TGTGCCAGCAGTTTATCGGCCGGGAGCTATGGCTACACCTTC.